The rows below give T cell receptor beta chains drawn from one sample of a study of cytomegalovirus exposure and HLA in healthy donors. TCRdb's table, derived via immunoSEQ multiplex PCR, lists solely in-frame clones and lacks some. The sample yields 170,000 or so clones, around four fifths seen once. Sequencing was done on a sample of PBMCs. These receptors were taken from an older woman in good health and CMV-seropositive. Each CDR3 is given with its conserved first and last residue. D genes are given only for firm matches. Size values are once, few and many counts, or a class for expanded clones, and some rows have none.

v_call	d_call	j_call	clone_size	cdr3_aa	cdr3_nt
TRBV7-2	.	TRBJ2-3	.	CASSLVGVSTDTQYF	TGTGCCAGCAGCTTAGTTGGAGTGAGCACAGATACGCAGTATTTT
TRBV5-4	TRBD2	TRBJ2-1	.	CASTLAGASNEQFF	TGTGCCAGCACCCTAGCGGGCGCCTCAAATGAGCAGTTCTTC
TRBV6-5	TRBD2	TRBJ2-3	once	CASSYGTSGRGGAQYF	TGTGCCAGCAGTTACGGGACTAGCGGGCGGGGAGGGGCGCAGTATTTT
TRBV5-4	.	TRBJ2-6	.	CASNSQLGGANVLTF	TGTGCCAGCAACTCCCAATTGGGGGGAGCCAACGTCCTGACTTTC
TRBV5-1	.	TRBJ1-3	few	CASSSTTGRGSGNTIYF	TGCGCCAGCAGCTCAACCACGGGGAGAGGCTCTGGAAACACCATATATTTT
TRBV5-6	.	TRBJ2-7	.	CASSFTDSYEQYF	TGTGCCAGCAGCTTCACAGACTCCTACGAGCAGTACTTC
TRBV7-9	.	TRBJ2-2	.	CASSWSPDSLNTGELFF	TGTGCCAGCAGCTGGAGCCCTGACTCGCTGAACACCGGGGAGCTGTTTTTT
TRBV7-3	TRBD2	TRBJ2-7	.	CASSTLSGGAYEQYF	TGTGCCAGCAGCACCCTAAGCGGGGGGGCCTACGAGCAGTACTTC
TRBV7-9	.	TRBJ1-5	once	CASSLGGGGSNQPQHF	TGTGCCAGCAGCTTAGGGGGGGGCGGGAGCAATCAGCCCCAGCATTTT
TRBV21-1	.	TRBJ1-4	.	CASSKAGSFNEKLFF	TGTGCCAGCAGCAAAGCGGGGAGCTTTAATGAAAAACTGTTTTTT
TRBV27	TRBD2	TRBJ2-3	once	CASSLLALGGRTDTQYF	TGTGCCAGCAGTTTATTAGCCCTCGGCGGGAGAACAGATACGCAGTATTTT
TRBV28	TRBD1	TRBJ2-5	.	CASSFVSGGFQETQYF	TGTGCCAGCAGTTTCGTGTCAGGGGGATTCCAAGAGACCCAGTACTTC
TRBV30	.	TRBJ1-4	once	CAWSRRQGLFF	TGTGCCTGGAGTAGGCGGCAGGGACTGTTTTTT
TRBV5-1	TRBD2	TRBJ2-5	.	CASSRSGSGQETQYF	TGCGCCAGCAGCCGCAGCGGGAGCGGTCAGGAGACCCAGTACTTC
TRBV9	.	TRBJ2-6	few	CASSPRGSGANVLTF	TGTGCCAGCAGCCCAAGAGGGTCTGGGGCCAACGTCCTGACTTTC
TRBV27	.	TRBJ2-2	few	CASSLYAGPNTGELFF	TGTGCCAGCAGTTTATACGCAGGGCCAAACACCGGGGAGCTGTTTTTT
TRBV5-6	TRBD2	TRBJ2-1	.	CASSPGLAGSYNEQFF	TGTGCCAGCAGCCCCGGACTAGCGGGGTCCTACAATGAGCAGTTCTTC
TRBV7-2	TRBD1	TRBJ1-5	.	CASSPRTGINQPQHF	TGTGCCAGCAGCCCGCGGACAGGGATCAATCAGCCCCAGCATTTT
TRBV7-3	TRBD1	TRBJ2-2	.	CASSRDRVPGELFF	TGTGCCAGCAGCCGGGACAGGGTTCCCGGGGAGCTGTTTTTT
TRBV4-2	TRBD1	TRBJ1-6	once	CASSQRVGGESPLHF	TGTGCCAGCAGCCAAAGGGTAGGGGGCGAATCACCCCTCCACTTT
TRBV2	.	TRBJ2-5	.	CASMAVGLQETQYF	TGTGCCAGCATGGCCGTGGGACTGCAAGAGACCCAGTACTTC
TRBV7-3	.	TRBJ2-6	.	CASSLSTGANVLTF	TGTGCCAGCAGCCTTAGTACTGGGGCCAACGTCCTGACTTTC
TRBV7-7	.	TRBJ2-3	.	CASSSGLSSTDTQYF	TGTGCTAGCAGCTCCGGACTTTCTAGCACAGATACGCAGTATTTT
TRBV6-5	TRBD2	TRBJ2-5	once	CASSYADATGGRTQYF	TGTGCCAGCAGTTATGCGGACGCGACGGGGGGAAGGACCCAGTACTTC
TRBV5-6	TRBD1	TRBJ2-7	.	CASSNYGQGRHYEQYF	TGTGCCAGCAGCAATTACGGACAGGGAAGGCACTACGAGCAGTACTTC
TRBV29-1	TRBD2	TRBJ2-7	.	CSVAGYEQYF	TGCAGCGTAGCGGGATACGAGCAGTACTTC
TRBV5-1	TRBD1	TRBJ2-7	.	CASRWDSYEQYF	TGCGCCAGCAGATGGGACAGTTACGAGCAGTACTTC
TRBV5-1	TRBD1	TRBJ1-1	.	CASSFRDSSLAFF	TGCGCCAGCAGCTTCCGGGACAGTTCCTTGGCTTTCTTT
TRBV7-8	.	TRBJ2-2	.	CASSLPTRFGGELFF	TGTGCCAGCAGCTTACCGACTCGTTTTGGCGGGGAGCTGTTTTTT
TRBV7-2	TRBD1	TRBJ1-3	.	CASSYRDSGNTIYF	TGTGCCAGCAGCTACCGGGACAGTGGAAACACCATATATTTT
TRBV9	.	TRBJ1-1	.	CASSAKGRDTEAFF	TGTGCCAGCAGCGCTAAAGGGAGGGACACTGAAGCTTTCTTT
TRBV7-9	TRBD2	TRBJ2-1	.	CASSLLAGESLGEQFF	TGTGCCAGCAGCTTACTAGCGGGGGAGTCTCTCGGTGAGCAGTTCTTC
TRBV18	TRBD1	TRBJ1-2	.	CASSTGASYTF	TGTGCCAGCTCAACAGGGGCTAGCTACACCTTC
TRBV9	.	TRBJ2-3	.	CTSSQLGGRADTQYF	TGTACCAGCAGCCAGCTCGGGGGGCGGGCAGATACGCAGTATTTT
TRBV4-2	.	TRBJ1-6	.	CASSQDLRRNAYNSPLHF	TGTGCCAGCAGCCAAGATCTTCGGAGGAATGCTTATAATTCACCCCTCCACTTT
TRBV14	TRBD1	TRBJ1-4	.	CASSRSRQGTNEKLFF	TGTGCCAGCAGCCGAAGTAGACAGGGGACTAATGAAAAACTGTTTTTT
TRBV7-3	TRBD2	TRBJ2-1	.	CASSLGGRNEQFF	TGTGCCAGCAGCTTAGGCGGGAGGAATGAGCAGTTCTTC
TRBV18	.	TRBJ1-3	.	CASSPVRGSGNTIYF	TGTGCCAGCTCACCAGTGCGGGGTTCTGGAAACACCATATATTTT
TRBV10-3	TRBD1	TRBJ1-2	.	CAISESRQGAWGYTF	TGTGCCATCAGTGAGTCGCGGCAGGGGGCGTGGGGCTACACCTTC
TRBV27	.	TRBJ1-5	.	CASSPWTAGGNQPQHF	TGTGCCAGCAGTCCATGGACAGCCGGTGGCAATCAGCCCCAGCATTTT
TRBV5-1	.	TRBJ2-5	.	CASSLVPGEETQYF	TGCGCCAGCAGCTTGGTCCCAGGGGAAGAGACCCAGTACTTC
TRBV5-4	.	TRBJ2-3	.	CASSLAGFTDTQYF	TGTGCCAGCAGCTTGGCGGGATTCACAGATACGCAGTATTTT
TRBV2	.	TRBJ2-7	.	CASLRNFTTYEQYF	TGTGCCAGCTTGAGGAATTTTACCACCTACGAGCAGTACTTC
TRBV19	.	TRBJ2-3	.	CASSRQFLSSTDTQYF	TGTGCCAGTAGCAGACAGTTTCTTTCTAGCACAGATACGCAGTATTTT
TRBV11-1	.	TRBJ2-7	.	CASKLVGGEQYF	TGTGCCAGCAAACTGGTGGGGGGCGAGCAGTACTTC
TRBV29-1	TRBD1	TRBJ2-3	.	CSVVGDRGRADTQYF	TGCAGCGTTGTTGGTGACAGGGGGAGAGCAGATACGCAGTATTTT